What follows is one T cell receptor beta chain and its context. The antigen remains unidentified. The junction differs from germline at one of its ends, possibly a read error. Viral peptide pool expansion of antigen-specific CD4+ T cells preceded sequencing in the ViraFEST assay. The authors isolated CD4+ T cells after around 9 days of culture. Participants were vaccinated with two doses of either the BNT162b2 or mRNA-1273 vaccine. The vaccine recipients had no prior SARS-CoV-2 infection, with negative nucleocapsid antibodies. A few million PBMC were seeded per well and grown in the presence of roughly 11 IU/ml IL-2 and around 11 ug/ml peptides. This record belongs to a study of vaccination effects on CD4 cells after COVID-19. Sequencing was performed with immunoSEQ multiplex PCR; in TCRdb, only in-frame clones are kept and a portion is missing. The sample holds around 81,000 clones; 77% are singletons and the top ten take over 0.95%.

Study findings and constraints: Within healthy vaccinees, only 1 of 255 vaccine-induced clones displayed cross-reactivity with common cold coronaviruses. By a late point after vaccination, infection- and vaccine-induced clones had shrunk markedly through clonal contraction.

The TCR comes from a human donor who received a COVID-19 vaccine. Sequencing was performed on CD4+ T cells from PBMCs cultured with HCoV-OC43 spike peptides, taken after COVID-19 vaccination. Subset here: HCoV-OC43 spike overlapping peptide pool stimulation.

CDR3: CASSPGANVLTF. CDR3 nucleotide sequence: TGTGCCAGCAGTCCTGGAGCCAACGTCCTGACTTTC. The rearrangement uses TRBV3-1 (or the pseudogene TRBV3-2) and TRBJ2-6, with D hard to call. The CDR3 has 12 residues. Per the germline V gene, CDR1 is LGHDT and CDR2 is YNNKEL (reference sequence).